These 12 T cell receptor beta chains were sequenced from one sample in a study. TCRdb re-called the 5' RACE reads with MiXCR, one entry per CDR3 protein. The top ten clones hold 4.3% of a sample with about 32,000 distinct CDR3 sequences, approximately 25% of them seen once. Sequenced: memory CD4+ T cells sorted from blood. Subset denoted: memory CD4+ T cells, CD4+CD45RO+CD25-. The receptors originated from a female donor with breast cancer.

DNA of the CDR3: TGTGCCAGCAGCAATAGCGGTCAAGAGACCCAGTACTTC. This gives the protein CASSNSGQETQYF. This sequence joins TRBV12-3 or TRBV12-4 and TRBJ2-5; D possibly corresponds to TRBD2 (6 bases). Trimming removed 6 bases from V and 2 bases from J, with 10 bases in between. The CDR3 contains 13 residues.

This clonotype has ten or more counts. The rearrangement joins TRBV28 to TRBJ1-1; D perhaps matches TRBD1 (5 bases). This CDR3 is 16 amino acids long. V dropped 3 bases and J dropped 1 base, with 15 bases sitting between them. CDR1 and CDR2 from the germline V gene are MDHEN and SYDVKM. The CDR3 bases are TGTGCCAGCAGTTTGGTCGACAGCCCGGGGAACACTGAAGCTTTCTTT. This sequence encodes CASSLVDSPGNTEAFF.

The chain carries TRBV5-1 and TRBJ2-2; D perhaps matches TRBD1 (5 bases). This CDR3 is 15 amino acids long. Germline lookup yields CDR1 SGHRS and CDR2 YFSETQ. V was trimmed by 5 bases and J by 2 bases, leaving 13 bases between them. The CDR3 spells CASRQDIPNTGELFF. The CDR3 DNA reads TGCGCCAGCAGACAGGACATCCCAAACACCGGGGAGCTGTTTTTT.

In its sample, this clonotype was seen a few times. This chain uses TRBV5-6 with TRBJ2-7; 7 positions match TRBD2. After removal of 3 bases from V and 3 bases from J, the junction contained 9 bases not matched to a gene. The germline V gene has CDR1 SGHDT and CDR2 YYEEEE. The length of the CDR3 is 15 residues. CDR3 in DNA: TGTGCCAGCAGCTGGACTAGACAGATATACTACGAGCAGTACTTC. It codes for CASSWTRQIYYEQYF. The whole variable domain, remainder taken from reference TRBV5-6 and TRBJ2-7, is DAGVTQSPTHLIKTRGQQVTLRCSPKSGHDTVSWYQQALGQGPQFIFQYYEEEERQRGNFPDRFSGHQFPNYSSELNVNALLLGDSALYLCASSWTRQIYYEQYFGPGTRLTVT.

In its sample, this clonotype is medium-sized. The rearrangement joins TRBV9 to TRBJ2-5, with D maybe TRBD1 (5 bases). The CDR3 covers 13 residues. Trimming left V 4 bases short and J 2 bases short, with 9 bases between. The germline CDR1 and CDR2 sequences are SGDLS and YYNGEE. The CDR3 DNA reads as TGTGCCAGCAGCACCGACAGACAAGAGACCCAGTACTTC. The encoded protein is CASSTDRQETQYF.

This clonotype was seen more than once but under ten times. This sequence joins TRBV20-1 and TRBJ1-1; tentatively, D is TRBD1 (5 bases). Trimming stripped 2 bases from V and 10 bases from J, with 26 bases between. Per germline, CDR1 DFQATT and CDR2 SNEGSKA (reference sequence). This CDR3 comprises 16 residues. The CDR3 is CSARPQWGWAMSGAFF. DNA of the CDR3: TGCAGTGCTAGACCCCAGTGGGGGTGGGCGATGTCAGGAGCTTTCTTT.

The rearrangement links TRBV6-2 or TRBV6-3 to TRBJ2-5, with 12 bases identical to TRBD1. Germline values: CDR1 MNHEY, CDR2 SVGEGT. The J segment lost 5 bases and the V segment lost 10 bases, leaving 14 bases of the junction unmatched. The CDR3 totals 16 residues. As DNA, the CDR3 is TGTGCCACTATAGATTCCGGGACAGGGGGCTTTGAGACCCAGTACTTC. Translating gives CATIDSGTGGFETQYF.

V usage is TRBV7-3 and J usage is TRBJ2-1, with 9 bases lining up with TRBD2. The CDR3 runs to 17 residues. Germline values: CDR1 SGHTA, CDR2 FQGTGA. The J segment lost 3 bases and the V segment lost 0 bases, leaving 6 bases of the junction unmatched. The CDR3 nucleotides read TGTGCCAGCAGCTTAACTCGAGGCGGGGGGGGCTACAATGAGCAGTTCTTC. Protein sequence: CASSLTRGGGGYNEQFF.

The genes are TRBV2 and TRBJ2-5, with 12 positions matching TRBD2. CDR1 is SNHLY and CDR2 is FYNNEI in the germline V gene. The CDR3 totals 15 residues. The trim removed 6 bases at V and 4 bases at J, leaving 6 bases unmatched. The CDR3 coding sequence is TGTGCCAGCAGAGGAACTAGCGGGGGGCTAGAGACCCAGTACTTC. This encodes CASRGTSGGLETQYF.

This chain joins TRBV19 and TRBJ2-1; 11 positions agree with TRBD2. In germline, CDR1 is LNHDA, CDR2 SQIVND (reference sequence). V shed 0 bases and J 6 bases; nucleotides not matched to a gene: 4. CDR3 length: 16 amino acids. The CDR3 region has the DNA TGTGCCAGTAGTATAGATCGTCTAGCGGGAGGCAATGAGCAGTTCTTC. Encoded protein: CASSIDRLAGGNEQFF. Complete variable domain (other parts from reference TRBV19 and TRBJ2-1): DGGITQSPKYLFRKEGQNVTLSCEQNLNHDAMYWYRQDPGQGLRLIYYSQIVNDFQKGDIAEGYSVSREKKESFPLTVTSAQKNPTAFYLCASSIDRLAGGNEQFFGPGTRLTVL.

There are many counts of this clonotype. This chain joins TRBV4-1 and TRBJ2-7, with TRBD2 identical over 10 bases. V shed 1 base, J shed 2 bases, and the junction held 2 bases outside the gene matches. The CDR3 has 15 residues. The germline V gene encodes CDR1 MGHRA and CDR2 YSYEKL. The CDR3 loop reads CASSQGTSGPYEQYF. The DNA of the CDR3 is TGCGCCAGCAGCCAAGGGACTAGCGGACCCTACGAGCAGTACTTC.

About this clonotype itself: A much bigger clone sits one base away, suggesting this may be a read error. The chain carries TRBV5-1 and TRBJ1-1; D not certain. V lost 4 bases and J lost 5, with 9 bases in between. This CDR3 is built from 12 residues. Germline CDR1 SGHRS, CDR2 YFSETQ. This chain's CDR3 is CASSPGWTEAFF. CDR3 sequence (DNA): TGCGCCAGCAGCCCTGGTTGGACTGAAGCTTTCTTT.